This T cell receptor beta chain was captured by sequencing in a study of blood T cell repertoires in COVID-19. On the study more broadly: PBMCs, B-cell-depleted T cells, or T cells provided the cDNA or gDNA that made up the material.

Per the study methods: From reference gene primer amplification, estimates of nucleated cell counts were derived. Profiled with immunoSEQ multiplex PCR; TCRdb holds only in-frame clones, not every one. The DNA was the basis for D and trimming; V, J and clone size are from that table. Here the sample spans roughly 410,000 clones, about 91% being singletons. The germline gives CDR1 MNHEY, CDR2 SVGEGT. This CDR3 has 14 amino acids. Trimming took off 0 bases at V and 4 bases at J, with 7 bases between the two ends. This clone appeared once. This receptor was identified in a woman aged 40 to 50 with COVID-19, enrolled during active disease. The rearrangement uses TRBV6-2 or TRBV6-3 and TRBJ1-5; D unclear. Input material: peripheral blood. CDR3 sequence (DNA): TGTGCCAGCAGTTACTCGGAGAGAAATCAGCCCCAGCATTTT. Translated: CASSYSERNQPQHF.